Below are 10 T cell receptor beta chains sequenced from a single sample in a study of blood T cell repertoires in COVID-19 (dated by TCRdb to between 2020 and 2021). The library was prepared using the immunoSEQ multiplex PCR assay. The source is immuneACCESS, and TCRdb retained only in-frame sequences with V and J called. Part of the clones is not carried over; for the studies checked, unresolved V genes explain less than half of this, and the remainder is unexplained. Across this sample there are under 300,000 clones, with 87% seen only once. Clones ranked in the top ten supply around 6% of the sample. The specimen was PBMCs or T cells enriched from blood (not recorded which). The origin of the receptors is a woman in her 30s with acute COVID-19.

The gene calls are TRBV3-1 (or the pseudogene TRBV3-2) and TRBJ2-3; 11 nucleotides line up with TRBD2. Per germline, CDR1 LGHDT and CDR2 YNNKEL (reference sequence). V lost 0 bases to trimming and J lost 7 bases; unmatched junction nucleotides: 15. The CDR3 has 19 amino acids. The chain's CDR3 is CASSQDPSLAGGQRNTQYF. CDR3 nucleotides: TGTGCCAGCAGCCAAGACCCCTCGCTAGCGGGGGGCCAGAGGAATACGCAGTATTTT.

This clone was observed once. The J gene is TRBJ2-1, the V gene TRBV6-4; the match to TRBD2 covers 8 bases. This CDR3 has 14 residues. V was pared by 4 bases and J by 6 bases, with 5 bases of the junction left unmatched. Germline CDR1 MRHNA, CDR2 SNTAGT. DNA for the CDR3: TGTGCCAGCAGTGTTACGGGAGGGTTCAATGAGCAGTTCTTC. It is translated as CASSVTGGFNEQFF.

This chain links TRBV3-1 (or the pseudogene TRBV3-2) with TRBJ1-1, with D possibly TRBD1 on 6 matching bases. In germline, CDR1 is LGHDT, CDR2 YNNKEL (reference sequence). Trimming pared 6 bases from V and 0 bases from J, leaving 14 bases between. The CDR3 sequence is 15 residues long. The CDR3 is CASSSDRPMNTEAFF. In DNA form, the CDR3 reads TGTGCCAGCAGTAGCGACAGGCCCATGAACACTGAAGCTTTCTTT.

The gene calls are TRBV7-9 and TRBJ1-3; possible D gene TRBD1, 6 bases. Germline-derived CDR1 and CDR2 are SEHNR and FQNEAQ (reference sequence). The germline V and J ends were trimmed by 3 bases and 0 bases, with 12 bases remaining between them. The CDR3 is 16 amino acids. CDR3 nucleotide sequence: TGTGCCAGCAGCTTGTGGACAGTCCTCTCTGGAAACACCATATATTTT. It specifies CASSLWTVLSGNTIYF. Based on the CDR3 plus reference TRBV7-9 and TRBJ1-3, the full variable domain is DTGVSQNPRHKITKRGQNVTFRCDPISEHNRLYWYRQTLGQGPEFLTYFQNEAQLEKSRLLSDRFSAERPKGSFSTLEIQRTEQGDSAMYLCASSLWTVLSGNTIYFGEGSWLTVV.

The table lists this clone with a few counts. Other DNA sequences of this sample code for an identical CDR3. The chain uses TRBV28 and TRBJ1-2; D uncertain. Trimming pared 6 bases from V and 5 bases from J, leaving 13 bases between. This CDR3 region has 13 residues. Germline V CDR1 and CDR2: MDHEN, SYDVKM. The CDR3 sequence: CASSPSGNYGYTF. Written as DNA, the CDR3 is TGTGCCAGCAGCCCCTCCGGGAATTATGGCTACACCTTC.

This clone was seen a few times. V gene TRBV24-1 combines with J gene TRBJ2-1; D uncertain. V shed 4 bases and J shed 7 bases, with 4 bases lying between them. The CDR3 has 11 residues. Germline assignment: CDR1 KGHDR and CDR2 SFDVKD. The CDR3 region is CATSDTNEQFF. The CDR3 DNA follows: TGTGCCACCAGTGACACTAATGAGCAGTTCTTC.

This sequence joins TRBV3-1 (or the pseudogene TRBV3-2) and TRBJ1-2, with D maybe TRBD1 (6 bases). Germline-derived CDR1 and CDR2 are LGHDT and YNNKEL (reference sequence). The CDR3 is made up of 15 amino acids. V was trimmed by 3 bases and J by 0 bases, leaving 11 bases between them. For the CDR3, the DNA is TGTGCCAGCAGCCACCGAGACAGGTCTAACTATGGCTACACCTTC. Translation: CASSHRDRSNYGYTF.

The chain links TRBV18 to TRBJ1-4; 7 nucleotides align to TRBD1. The CDR3 runs 14 residues. V lost 6 bases, J lost 5 bases, and 6 bases stayed unmatched. CDR1 is KGHSH, CDR2 LQKENI, per germline. CDR3 sequence (DNA): TGTGCCAGCTCCCCCAGGGGGGAGAATGAAAAACTGTTTTTT. Translating gives CASSPRGENEKLFF.

The chain links TRBV6-1 to TRBJ2-1; the match to TRBD1 covers 7 bases. The CDR3 consists of 15 residues. Germline assignment: CDR1 MNHNS and CDR2 SASEGT. Trimming at V came to 2 bases and at J to 2 bases, leaving 3 bases not matched to a gene. As DNA, the CDR3 is TGTGCCAGCAGTGAACTAGGGACAGCCTACAATGAGCAGTTCTTC. It is translated as CASSELGTAYNEQFF.

This chain links TRBV7-9 with TRBJ1-3, with D maybe TRBD1 (5 bases). Germline V gene lookup returns CDR1 SEHNR and CDR2 FQNEAQ (reference sequence). This CDR3 comprises 15 residues. The V end was cut by 6 bases, the J end by 7 bases, with 19 bases between. The CDR3 DNA reads TGTGCCAGCAGTACCATGGACATTCCAGGGAACACCATATATTTT. Amino acid sequence: CASSTMDIPGNTIYF.